These 27 T cell receptor beta chains were sequenced from one sample in a study of a mutant IDH1 vaccine in newly diagnosed glioma. These receptors have no identified antigens. Time point meaning: week 47, end of study. Vaccine doses each comprised 300 ug of mutant IDH1 20-mer peptide, with topical imiquimod. Clones were read by immunoSEQ multiplex PCR, and TCRdb kept only the in-frame ones, dropping some. Among about 90,000 clones listed, roughly 90% were seen once. Material: PBMCs, obtained from a glioma patient whose treatment included an IDH1 peptide vaccine. These receptors all stem from a woman aged 45-60 years with glioma.

V and J are TRBV29-1 and TRBJ1-5; D uncertain. With 7 bases removed from V and 6 bases from J, the gap between germline ends came to 16 bases. Per the germline V gene, CDR1 is SQVTM and CDR2 is ANQGSEA. The CDR3 runs to 13 residues. CDR3 protein: CSAAGPGGQPQHF. The CDR3 DNA reads TGCAGCGCCGCGGGTCCTGGTGGTCAGCCCCAGCATTTT.

The chain carries TRBV10-1 and TRBJ2-3, with 8 nucleotides matching TRBD2. Germline V gene sequence: CDR1 WNHNN, CDR2 SYGVQD (reference sequence). V gave up 0 bases and J gave up 2 bases; unmatched junction bases: 7. This CDR3 has 17 residues. The CDR3 here is CASSESSASGSTDTQYF. CDR3 nucleotide sequence: TGCGCCAGCAGTGAGTCGAGTGCTAGCGGGTCCACAGATACGCAGTATTTT.

CDR3 nucleotide sequence: TGTGCCAGCAGTGGGAACAGGAGGTACGAGCAGTACTTC. Protein: CASSGNRRYEQYF. The gene calls are TRBV6-1 and TRBJ2-7; D may correspond to TRBD1 or TRBD2 (5 bases each). The CDR3 sequence is 13 residues long. The V gene lost 4 bases and the J gene lost 4 bases, with 11 bases spanning the gap. Germline V gene data show CDR1 as MNHNS and CDR2 as SASEGT.

CDR3 residues: CASSLVNRDPKYF. CDR3 bases: TGCGCCAGCAGCTTGGTGAACCGGGACCCCAAGTACTTC. The V call is TRBV5-1, the J call TRBJ2-7; D is tentatively TRBD1 or TRBD2 (5 bases each). CDR1 is SGHRS, CDR2 YFSETQ, per germline. This CDR3 has 13 amino acids. Trimming took off 0 bases at V and 11 bases at J, with 15 bases between the two ends.

The chain couples TRBV29-1 to TRBJ1-2; tentatively, D is TRBD1 (6 bases). The germline CDR1 and CDR2 sequences are SQVTM and ANQGSEA. This CDR3 is 14 amino acids long. Trimming shortened V by 7 bases and J by 1 base, and 16 bases separated the two germline ends. The CDR3 here is CSASRADSNYGYTF. The CDR3 nucleotides are TGCAGCGCCTCAAGGGCGGACAGTAACTATGGCTACACCTTC.

The chain joins TRBV6-5 to TRBJ1-5, with D hard to call. CDR1 and CDR2 from the germline V gene are MNHEY and SVGAGI. V lost 4 bases to trimming and J lost 3 bases, with 7 bases between them. The CDR3 contains 13 residues. CDR3: CASSSPPNQPQHF. In nucleotides, the CDR3 is TGTGCCAGCAGTTCCCCTCCCAATCAGCCCCAGCATTTT.

The genes are TRBV7-6 and TRBJ1-2, with D possibly matching TRBD1 (5 bases). Germline V gene sequence: CDR1 SGHVS, CDR2 FNYEAQ. This CDR3 spans 14 amino acids. V was cut by 1 base and J by 3 bases, with 9 bases left in between. CDR3 in amino acids: CASSLDPGHYGYTF. CDR3 in DNA: TGTGCCAGCAGCTTAGATCCGGGACACTATGGCTACACCTTC.

The chain combines TRBV5-5 with TRBJ2-7; D possibly corresponds to TRBD2 (5 bases). The germline V and J ends were trimmed by 0 bases and 6 bases, with 10 bases remaining between them. CDR1 SGHKS and CDR2 YYEKEE come from the germline V gene (reference sequence). The CDR3 has 13 residues. CDR3 DNA sequence: TGTGCCAGCAGCTTGGATAGGAGGCCCGAGCAGTACTTC. It translates to CASSLDRRPEQYF.

The chain has TRBV7-6 and TRBJ2-3; possibly TRBD1 or TRBD2 for D (5 bases each). Germline V gene data show CDR1 as SGHVS and CDR2 as FNYEAQ. Trimming removed 2 bases from V and 3 bases from J, with 15 bases in between. This CDR3 is 16 amino acids long. In DNA, the CDR3 is TGTGCCAGCAGCTTATGGGTGGAAGGGGAGACAGATACGCAGTATTTT. The encoded protein is CASSLWVEGETDTQYF.

The rearrangement links TRBV9 to TRBJ1-2; 7 bases match TRBD1. The CDR3 loop spans 17 amino acids. J gave up 6 bases and V 0 bases, and 14 bases lay outside the gene matches. CDR1 is SGDLS, CDR2 YYNGEE, per germline. The CDR3 loop is CASSVAPDRTRGDGYTF. CDR3 bases: TGTGCCAGCAGCGTAGCCCCGGACAGGACGCGTGGGGATGGCTACACCTTC.

This clone came up once. The chain carries TRBV4-2 and TRBJ2-1; D ambiguous. CDR3 length: 15 residues. V dropped 1 base and J dropped 7 bases, with 14 bases sitting between them. Germline V gene lookup returns CDR1 LGHNA and CDR2 YNFKEQ. The CDR3, as DNA: TGTGCCAGCAGCCAAGTAAGACTCGATGGGAATGAGCAGTTCTTC. Translated: CASSQVRLDGNEQFF.

The chain is built from TRBV18 and TRBJ2-1; a weak D match, TRBD1 (6 bases). The CDR3 covers 15 residues. Between the trimmed V and J ends, which lost 8 bases and 0 bases, there was a span of 14 bases. Germline values: CDR1 KGHSH, CDR2 LQKENI. Written as DNA, the CDR3 is TGTGCCAGCGCTCGGGACATTAGCTCCTACAATGAGCAGTTCTTC. Translation gives CASARDISSYNEQFF.

V is TRBV4-1 and J is TRBJ1-5; a possible D gene is TRBD1 (5 bases). CDR3 length equals 13 residues. Germline V gives CDR1 MGHRA, CDR2 YSYEKL. V lost 6 bases to trimming and J lost 4 bases, with 10 bases between them. The CDR3 spells CASRGGVNQPQHF. CDR3 DNA sequence: TGCGCCAGCAGGGGGGGAGTTAATCAGCCCCAGCATTTT.

The chain combines TRBV6-5 with TRBJ2-1, with D possibly TRBD2 on 6 matching bases. With 1 base removed from V and 1 base from J, the gap between germline ends came to 8 bases. The CDR3 consists of 15 residues. Germline CDR1 MNHEY, CDR2 SVGAGI. The chain's CDR3 is CASSYLGGSYNEQFF. The CDR3 nucleotides read TGTGCCAGCAGTTACTTGGGGGGTTCCTACAATGAGCAGTTCTTC.

The chain is built from TRBV5-6 and TRBJ1-2; D is undetermined. The CDR3 spans 12 residues. Trimming removed 1 base at V and 8 bases at J, with 9 bases between. Germline assignment: CDR1 SGHDT and CDR2 YYEEEE. This CDR3 reads CASSLWRHGYTF. Written as DNA, the CDR3 is TGTGCCAGCAGCTTGTGGAGGCACGGCTACACCTTC.

The CDR3 region is CASSPRPGRDQETQYF. CDR3 in DNA: TGTGCCAGCAGTCCAAGGCCAGGGAGAGACCAAGAGACCCAGTACTTC. The chain employs TRBV27 and TRBJ2-5, with D perhaps being TRBD1 or TRBD2 (5 bases each). The CDR3 consists of 16 residues. Per the germline V gene, CDR1 is MNHEY and CDR2 is SMNVEV (reference sequence). Trimming took off 5 bases at V and 0 bases at J, with 16 bases between the two ends.

V is TRBV4-1 and J is TRBJ2-7; 11 nucleotides match TRBD1. Per the germline V gene, CDR1 is MGHRA and CDR2 is YSYEKL. The V gene end was trimmed by 5 bases and the J gene end by 3 bases; junction bases not matched to a gene: 15. The CDR3 sequence is 18 residues long. The CDR3 reads CASSARTGGMGTNYEQYF. Written as DNA, the CDR3 is TGCGCCAGCAGCGCGCGGACAGGGGGCATGGGTACAAACTACGAGCAGTACTTC.

The chain employs TRBV5-1 and TRBJ2-5, with unresolved D. Looked up from germline, CDR1 is SGHRS and CDR2 is YFSETQ. Deletions cut 0 bases from V and 4 bases from J, with 7 bases between. The CDR3 runs 13 residues. The CDR3 DNA reads as TGCGCCAGCAGCTTGGGATCAGGAGAGACCCAGTACTTC. It translates to CASSLGSGETQYF.

This clone was seen a single time. This rearrangement joins TRBV2 to TRBJ1-5; D ambiguous. CDR1 is SNHLY and CDR2 is FYNNEI in the germline V gene. V was cut by 0 bases and J by 1 base, with 10 bases left in between. This CDR3 spans 16 amino acids. The DNA for the CDR3 is TGTGCCAGCAGTGAAGCGCGGGCAGCCAGCAATCAGCCCCAGCATTTT. Translated: CASSEARAASNQPQHF.

The chain recombines TRBV4-2 with TRBJ2-7; 8 bases are shared with TRBD2. CDR1 LGHNA and CDR2 YNFKEQ come from the germline V gene. The CDR3 consists of 15 residues. The V gene end was trimmed by 2 bases and the J gene end by 1 base; junction bases not matched to a gene: 4. The CDR3 here is CASSQISGDSYEQYF. The CDR3 nucleotides read TGTGCCAGCAGCCAAATTAGCGGGGATTCCTACGAGCAGTACTTC.

The V and J genes are TRBV27 and TRBJ2-7; D is perhaps TRBD2 (6 bases). Per the germline V gene, CDR1 is MNHEY and CDR2 is SMNVEV (reference sequence). The CDR3 has 16 amino acids. The germline V and J ends were trimmed by 3 bases and 2 bases, with 17 bases remaining between them. The CDR3 protein is CASSFLTTGSPYEQYF. CDR3 in DNA: TGTGCCAGCAGTTTCCTCACTACCGGGAGCCCCTACGAGCAGTACTTC.

The chain has TRBV6-5 and TRBJ1-1; D is perhaps TRBD1 (5 bases). Germline CDR1 MNHEY, CDR2 SVGAGI. V dropped 0 bases and J dropped 5 bases, with 10 bases sitting between them. This CDR3 has 14 residues. CDR3: CASSYSGGGTEAFF. The CDR3 nucleotides are TGTGCCAGCAGTTACTCGGGCGGGGGAACTGAAGCTTTCTTT.

The chain links TRBV7-9 to TRBJ2-4; D may be TRBD2 (6 bases). Per the germline V gene, CDR1 is SEHNR and CDR2 is FQNEAQ (reference sequence). With 5 bases removed from V and 8 bases from J, the gap between germline ends came to 16 bases. CDR3 length equals 14 residues. CDR3: CASSPRGSLDIQYF. The CDR3 DNA reads as TGTGCCAGCAGCCCCCGGGGGAGCCTGGACATTCAGTACTTC.

This chain links TRBV6-1 with TRBJ1-5; the D is unclear. CDR3 size: 13 residues. The V and J ends lost 5 bases and 7 bases respectively, with 12 bases between them. Germline-derived CDR1 and CDR2 are MNHNS and SASEGT. CDR3 residues: CASSSRGGQPQHF. The CDR3 DNA is TGTGCCAGCAGTTCACGGGGTGGGCAGCCCCAGCATTTT.

This rearrangement joins TRBV6-5 to TRBJ2-5; perhaps TRBD1 as D (6 bases). This CDR3 is 12 amino acids long. Germline lookup yields CDR1 MNHEY and CDR2 SVGAGI. V was cut by 8 bases and J by 5 bases, with 12 bases left in between. The CDR3 here is CASAGVQETQYF. The CDR3 DNA reads as TGTGCCAGCGCAGGGGTGCAGGAGACCCAGTACTTC.

The chain uses TRBV11-2 and TRBJ2-3, with 15 bases fitting TRBD2. The CDR3 contains 16 residues. The germline V gene encodes CDR1 SGHAT and CDR2 FQNNGV. After removal of 4 bases from V and 6 bases from J, the junction contained 5 bases not matched to a gene. DNA for the CDR3: TGTGCCAGCAGCTCACGGACTAGCGGGAGGGTCGATACGCAGTATTTT. It is translated as CASSSRTSGRVDTQYF. Full variable domain (outside the CDR3, taken from reference TRBV11-2 and TRBJ2-3): EAGVAQSPRYKIIEKRQSVAFWCNPISGHATLYWYQQILGQGPKLLIQFQNNGVVDDSQLPKDRFSAERLKGVDSTLKIQPAKLEDSAVYLCASSSRTSGRVDTQYFGPGTRLTVL.

The V call is TRBV5-8, the J call TRBJ1-5, with D unresolved. CDR3 length equals 13 residues. V shed 5 bases and J shed 0 bases, with 6 bases lying between them. Germline V gene data show CDR1 as SGHTS and CDR2 as YDEGEE. CDR3 coding DNA: TGTGCCAGCAGAGAACTTAGCAATCAGCCCCAGCATTTT. It codes for CASRELSNQPQHF.